The clone carrying this T cell receptor delta chain was picked up many times. The antigen is not known. The CDR3 is 15 amino acids. The V gene's germline CDR1 is TSWWSYY and CDR2 QGS. V dropped 7 bases and J dropped 2 bases, with 17 bases sitting between them. These data belong to a study of γδ T cells in repeated Plasmodium falciparum infection. In the study overall: Each infection was followed by sampling at 21 days, plus baseline and some pre-infection draws. Malian gammadelta TCRs were studied during no-transmission periods and across acute malaria episodes.

TCRdb re-called the multiplex PCR reads via CATT. This repertoire shows under 60,000 delta-chain clones, roughly 1.6% found once; its top ten account for 7.5% to 10%. Study-wide results and limits: Vgamma9/Vdelta2+ T cells showed a stable polyclonal repertoire with shared TCRgamma sequences.

Flow sorting of PBMC yielded separate Vgamma9/Vdelta2+ and Vdelta2-negative gammadelta T cell populations for bulk repertoire analysis. The clonotype originates from a pool of human donors (malaria-infected and uninfected, not separated). The rearrangement uses TRDV1 and TRDJ1, with D perhaps matching TRDD1 (5 bases). The sample comprised gamma-delta T cells from blood. Written as DNA, the CDR3 is TGTGCTCTTGTCGTTATGCCCCATAGTACCGATAAACTCATCTTT. Protein product: CALVVMPHSTDKLIF.